This TCR beta chain was observed in a study of identical twins. TCRdb fed the 5' RACE reads into MiXCR, producing one record per CDR3 protein. The sample shows under 900,000 distinct CDR3 sequences, around 12% of them seen only once. The CDR3 sequence is 12 residues long. The ends lost 5 bases at V and 6 bases at J; junction bases unmatched: 3. CDR1 is KGHDR and CDR2 is SFDVKD in the germline V gene. The same data also contributed to another study, on yellow fever vaccine responses in identical twins.

Sequencing was performed on PBMCs. The receptor was isolated from a woman younger than 30 in good health. The chain joins TRBV24-1 to TRBJ2-7; 7 bases are a match to TRBD1. CDR3 in DNA: TGTGCCACCAGTGTAACAGGGGCCGAGCAGTACTTC. Translating it yields CATSVTGAEQYF.